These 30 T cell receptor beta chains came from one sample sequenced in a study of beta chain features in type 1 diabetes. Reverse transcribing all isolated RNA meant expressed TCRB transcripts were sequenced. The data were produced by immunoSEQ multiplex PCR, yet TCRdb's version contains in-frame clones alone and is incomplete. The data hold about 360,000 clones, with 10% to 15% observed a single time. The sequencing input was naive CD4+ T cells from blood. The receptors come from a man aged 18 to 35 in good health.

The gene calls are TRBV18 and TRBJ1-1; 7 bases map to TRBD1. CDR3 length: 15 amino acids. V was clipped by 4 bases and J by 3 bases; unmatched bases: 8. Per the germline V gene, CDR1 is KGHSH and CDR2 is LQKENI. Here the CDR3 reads CASSLTGARDTEAFF. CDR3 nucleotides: TGTGCCAGCTCACTTACAGGGGCAAGGGACACTGAAGCTTTCTTT.

As DNA, the CDR3 is TGTGCCAGCAGCTTGCGACAGGGGGCCACTGAAGCTTTCTTT. Its protein product is CASSLRQGATEAFF. V usage is TRBV7-9 and J usage is TRBJ1-1; 10 bases align to TRBD1. With 3 bases clipped from V and 4 bases from J, the junction kept 2 bases outside the gene matches. CDR3 length: 14 residues. From germline, CDR1 is SEHNR and CDR2 FQNEAQ (reference sequence). Together with reference TRBV7-9 and TRBJ1-1, the CDR3 gives the full variable domain: DTGVSQNPRHKITKRGQNVTFRCDPISEHNRLYWYRQTLGQGPEFLTYFQNEAQLEKSRLLSDRFSAERPKGSFSTLEIQRTEQGDSAMYLCASSLRQGATEAFFGQGTRLTVV.

CDR3 sequence (DNA): TGTGCCATCAGTCCGCGGGGGGTCACCGGGGAGCTGTTTTTT. Encoded protein: CAISPRGVTGELFF. The chain joins TRBV10-3 to TRBJ2-2; TRBD2 matches at 8 bases. Germline V gives CDR1 ENHRY, CDR2 SYGVKD. Trimming at V came to 5 bases and at J to 4 bases, leaving 3 bases not matched to a gene. The CDR3 has 14 amino acids.

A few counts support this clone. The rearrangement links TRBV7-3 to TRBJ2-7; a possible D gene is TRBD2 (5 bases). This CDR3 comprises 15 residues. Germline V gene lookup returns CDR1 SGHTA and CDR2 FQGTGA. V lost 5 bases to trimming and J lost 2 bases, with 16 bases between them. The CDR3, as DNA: TGTGCCAGCAGCGCCGCCGGGAATTTGGCCTACGAGCAGTACTTC. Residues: CASSAAGNLAYEQYF. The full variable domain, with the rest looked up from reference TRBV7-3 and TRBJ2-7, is GAGVSQTPSNKVTEKGKYVELRCDPISGHTALYWYRQSLGQGPEFLIYFQGTGAADDSGLPNDRFFAVRPEGSVSTLKIQRTERGDSAVYLCASSAAGNLAYEQYFGPGTRLTVT.

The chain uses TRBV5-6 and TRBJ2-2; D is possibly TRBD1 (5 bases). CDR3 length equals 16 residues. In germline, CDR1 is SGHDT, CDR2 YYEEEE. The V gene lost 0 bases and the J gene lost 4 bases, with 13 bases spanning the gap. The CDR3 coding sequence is TGTGCCAGCAGCTTGGACCCAGGGCGAGGCACCGGGGAGCTGTTTTTT. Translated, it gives CASSLDPGRGTGELFF. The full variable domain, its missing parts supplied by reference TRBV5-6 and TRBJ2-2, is DAGVTQSPTHLIKTRGQQVTLRCSPKSGHDTVSWYQQALGQGPQFIFQYYEEEERQRGNFPDRFSGHQFPNYSSELNVNALLLGDSALYLCASSLDPGRGTGELFFGEGSRLTVL.

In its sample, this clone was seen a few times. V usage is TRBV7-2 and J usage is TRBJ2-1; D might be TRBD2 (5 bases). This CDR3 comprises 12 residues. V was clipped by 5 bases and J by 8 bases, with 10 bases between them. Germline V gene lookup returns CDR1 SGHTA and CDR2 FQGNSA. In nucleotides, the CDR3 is TGTGCCAGCAGCCCCGGGATGTATGAGCAGTTCTTC. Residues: CASSPGMYEQFF.

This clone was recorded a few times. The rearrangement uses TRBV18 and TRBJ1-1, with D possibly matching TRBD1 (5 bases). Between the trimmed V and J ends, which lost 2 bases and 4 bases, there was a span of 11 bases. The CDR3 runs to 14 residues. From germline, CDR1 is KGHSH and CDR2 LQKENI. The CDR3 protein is CASSPGGGFTEAFF. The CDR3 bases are TGTGCCAGCTCACCAGGGGGAGGGTTCACTGAAGCTTTCTTT. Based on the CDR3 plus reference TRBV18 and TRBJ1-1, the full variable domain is NAGVMQNPRHLVRRRGQEARLRCSPMKGHSHVYWYRQLPEEGLKFMVYLQKENIIDESGMPKERFSAEFPKEGPSILRIQQVVRGDSAAYFCASSPGGGFTEAFFGQGTRLTVV.

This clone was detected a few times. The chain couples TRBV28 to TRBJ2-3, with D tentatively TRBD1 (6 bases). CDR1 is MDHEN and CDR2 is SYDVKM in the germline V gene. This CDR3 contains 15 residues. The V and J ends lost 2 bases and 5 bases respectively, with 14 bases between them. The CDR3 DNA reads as TGTGCCAGCAGTTTAATGGCACAGGGACAAGATACGCAGTATTTT. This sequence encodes CASSLMAQGQDTQYF.

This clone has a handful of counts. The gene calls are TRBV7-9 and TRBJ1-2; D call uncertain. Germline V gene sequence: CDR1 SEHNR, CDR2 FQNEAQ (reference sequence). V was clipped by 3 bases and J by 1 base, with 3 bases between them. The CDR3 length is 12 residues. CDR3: CASSFNNYGYTF. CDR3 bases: TGTGCCAGCAGCTTCAATAACTATGGCTACACCTTC.

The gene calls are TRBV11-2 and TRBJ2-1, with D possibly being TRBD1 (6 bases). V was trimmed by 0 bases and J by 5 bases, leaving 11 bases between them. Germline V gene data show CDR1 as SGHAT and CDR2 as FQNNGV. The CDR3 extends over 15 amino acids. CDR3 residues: CASSLDRGVNNEQFF. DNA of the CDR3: TGTGCCAGCAGCTTAGACAGGGGAGTTAACAATGAGCAGTTCTTC. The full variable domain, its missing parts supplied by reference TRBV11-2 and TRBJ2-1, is EAGVAQSPRYKIIEKRQSVAFWCNPISGHATLYWYQQILGQGPKLLIQFQNNGVVDDSQLPKDRFSAERLKGVDSTLKIQPAKLEDSAVYLCASSLDRGVNNEQFFGPGTRLTVL.

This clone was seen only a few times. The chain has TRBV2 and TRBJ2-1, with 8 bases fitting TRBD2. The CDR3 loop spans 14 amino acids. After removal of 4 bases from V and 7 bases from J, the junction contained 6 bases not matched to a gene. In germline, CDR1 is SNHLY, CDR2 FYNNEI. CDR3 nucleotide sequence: TGTGCCAGCAGTGCGGGACTAGTATATAATGAGCAGTTCTTC. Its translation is CASSAGLVYNEQFF.

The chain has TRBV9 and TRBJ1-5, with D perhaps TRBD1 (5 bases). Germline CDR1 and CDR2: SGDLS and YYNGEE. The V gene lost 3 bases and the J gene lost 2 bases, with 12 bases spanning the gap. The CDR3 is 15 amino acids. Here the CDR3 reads CASSADGGGNQPQHF. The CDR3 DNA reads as TGTGCCAGCAGCGCCGATGGGGGGGGCAATCAGCCCCAGCATTTT.

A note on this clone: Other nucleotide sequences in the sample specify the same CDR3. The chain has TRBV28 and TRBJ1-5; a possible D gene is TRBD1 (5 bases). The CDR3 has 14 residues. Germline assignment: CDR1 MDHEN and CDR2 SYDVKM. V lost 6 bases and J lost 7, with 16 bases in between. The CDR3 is CASSPGGGRQPQHF. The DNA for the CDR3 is TGTGCCAGCAGCCCCGGGGGGGGAAGACAGCCCCAGCATTTT.

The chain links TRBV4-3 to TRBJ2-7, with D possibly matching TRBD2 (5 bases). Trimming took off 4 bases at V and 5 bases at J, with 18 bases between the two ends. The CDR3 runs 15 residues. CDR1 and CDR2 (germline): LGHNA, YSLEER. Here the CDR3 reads CASSLSGIAPNEQYF. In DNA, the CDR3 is TGCGCCAGCAGCCTTTCCGGGATTGCCCCCAACGAGCAGTACTTC.

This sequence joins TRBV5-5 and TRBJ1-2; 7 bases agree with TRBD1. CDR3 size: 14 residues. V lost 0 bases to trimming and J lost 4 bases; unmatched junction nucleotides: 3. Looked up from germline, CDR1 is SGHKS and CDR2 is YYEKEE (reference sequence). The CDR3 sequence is CASSLEQGSYGYTF. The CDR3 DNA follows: TGTGCCAGCAGCTTGGAACAGGGGTCCTATGGCTACACCTTC.

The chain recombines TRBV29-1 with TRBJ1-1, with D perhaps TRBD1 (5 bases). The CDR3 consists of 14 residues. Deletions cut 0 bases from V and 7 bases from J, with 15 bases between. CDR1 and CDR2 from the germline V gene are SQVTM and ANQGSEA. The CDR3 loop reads CSVEEVAPGGEAFF. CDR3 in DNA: TGCAGCGTTGAAGAAGTAGCCCCGGGGGGTGAAGCTTTCTTT. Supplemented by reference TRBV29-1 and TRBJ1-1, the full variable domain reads SAVISQKPSRDICQRGTSLTIQCQVDSQVTMMFWYRQQPGQSLTLIATANQGSEATYESGFVIDKFPISRPNLTFSTLTVSNMSPEDSSIYLCSVEEVAPGGEAFFGQGTRLTVV.

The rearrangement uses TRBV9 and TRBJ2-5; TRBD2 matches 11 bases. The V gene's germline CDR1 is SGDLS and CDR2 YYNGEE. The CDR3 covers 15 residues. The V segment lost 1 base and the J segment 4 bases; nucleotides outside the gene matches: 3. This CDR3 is CASSVQLAGAETQYF. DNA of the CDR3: TGTGCCAGCAGCGTACAACTAGCGGGAGCAGAGACCCAGTACTTC.

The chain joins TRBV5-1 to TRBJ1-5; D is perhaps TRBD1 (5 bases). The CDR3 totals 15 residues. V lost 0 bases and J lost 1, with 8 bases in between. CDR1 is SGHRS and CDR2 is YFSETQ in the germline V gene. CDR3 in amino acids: CASSLVPGSNQPQHF. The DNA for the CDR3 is TGCGCCAGCAGCTTGGTTCCAGGGAGCAATCAGCCCCAGCATTTT.

The CDR3 nucleotides are TGTGCCAGCAGCTTCCTCCGTTACGAGCAGTACTTC. It encodes CASSFLRYEQYF. V usage is TRBV7-9 and J usage is TRBJ2-7; D unclear. Per the germline V gene, CDR1 is SEHNR and CDR2 is FQNEAQ (reference sequence). This CDR3 comprises 12 residues. The V gene lost 3 bases and the J gene lost 4 bases, with 7 bases spanning the gap.

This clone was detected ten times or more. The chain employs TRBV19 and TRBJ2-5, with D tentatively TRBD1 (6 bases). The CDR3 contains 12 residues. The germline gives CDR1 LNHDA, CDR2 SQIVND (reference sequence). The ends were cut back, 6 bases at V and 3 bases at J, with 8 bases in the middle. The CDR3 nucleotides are TGTGCCAGTAGGACAGGAGAAGAGACCCAGTACTTC. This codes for CASRTGEETQYF.

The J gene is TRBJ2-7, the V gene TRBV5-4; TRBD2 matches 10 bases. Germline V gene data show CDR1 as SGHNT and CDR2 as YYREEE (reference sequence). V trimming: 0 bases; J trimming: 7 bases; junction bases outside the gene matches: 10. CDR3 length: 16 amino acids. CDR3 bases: TGTGCCAGCAGCTTGGGGCGGACTAGCGGACGAAGGGAGCAGTACTTC. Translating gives CASSLGRTSGRREQYF.

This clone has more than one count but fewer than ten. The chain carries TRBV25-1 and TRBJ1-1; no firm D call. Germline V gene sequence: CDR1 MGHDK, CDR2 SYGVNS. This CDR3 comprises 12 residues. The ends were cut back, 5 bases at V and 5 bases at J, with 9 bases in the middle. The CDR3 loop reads CASSLAGTEAFF. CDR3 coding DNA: TGTGCCAGCAGTCTCGCAGGAACTGAAGCTTTCTTT.

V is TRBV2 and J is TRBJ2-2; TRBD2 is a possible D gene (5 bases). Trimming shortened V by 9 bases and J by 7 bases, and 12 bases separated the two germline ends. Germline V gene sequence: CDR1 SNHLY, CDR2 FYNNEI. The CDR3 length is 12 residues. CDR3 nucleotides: TGTGCCAGGTCCCGGGGTGGCGGGGAGCTGTTTTTT. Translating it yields CARSRGGGELFF. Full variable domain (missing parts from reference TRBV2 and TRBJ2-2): EPEVTQTPSHQVTQMGQEVILRCVPISNHLYFYWYRQILGQKVEFLVSFYNNEISEKSEIFDDQFSVERPDGSNFTLKIRSTKLEDSAMYFCARSRGGGELFFGEGSRLTVL.

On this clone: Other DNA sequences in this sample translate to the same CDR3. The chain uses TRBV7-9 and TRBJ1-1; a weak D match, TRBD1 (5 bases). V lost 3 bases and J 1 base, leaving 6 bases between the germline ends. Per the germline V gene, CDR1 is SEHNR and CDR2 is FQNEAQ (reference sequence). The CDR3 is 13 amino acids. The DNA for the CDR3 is TGTGCCAGCAGCTTTCAGGGGAACACTGAAGCTTTCTTT. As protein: CASSFQGNTEAFF. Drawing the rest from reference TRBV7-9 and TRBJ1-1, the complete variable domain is DTGVSQNPRHKITKRGQNVTFRCDPISEHNRLYWYRQTLGQGPEFLTYFQNEAQLEKSRLLSDRFSAERPKGSFSTLEIQRTEQGDSAMYLCASSFQGNTEAFFGQGTRLTVV.

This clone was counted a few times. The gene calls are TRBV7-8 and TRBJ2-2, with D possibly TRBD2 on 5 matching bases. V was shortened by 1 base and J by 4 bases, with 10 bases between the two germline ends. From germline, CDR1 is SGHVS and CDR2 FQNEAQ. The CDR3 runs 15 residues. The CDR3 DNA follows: TGTGCCAGCAGCTTAGGGGAGCACGGCACCGGGGAGCTGTTTTTT. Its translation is CASSLGEHGTGELFF.

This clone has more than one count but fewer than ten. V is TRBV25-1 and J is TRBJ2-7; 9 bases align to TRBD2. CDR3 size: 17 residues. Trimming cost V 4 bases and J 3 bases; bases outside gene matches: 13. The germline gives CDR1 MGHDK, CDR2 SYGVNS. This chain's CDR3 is CASSGLDLRREGYEQYF. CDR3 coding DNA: TGTGCCAGCAGTGGATTGGACCTAAGGCGGGAGGGCTACGAGCAGTACTTC.

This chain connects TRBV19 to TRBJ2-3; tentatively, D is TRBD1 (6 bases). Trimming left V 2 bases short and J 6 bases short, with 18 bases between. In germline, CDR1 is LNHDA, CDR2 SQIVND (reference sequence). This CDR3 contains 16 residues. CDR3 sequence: CASSIRRQGTADTQYF. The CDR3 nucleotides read TGTGCCAGTAGTATACGGAGGCAGGGGACCGCGGATACGCAGTATTTT.

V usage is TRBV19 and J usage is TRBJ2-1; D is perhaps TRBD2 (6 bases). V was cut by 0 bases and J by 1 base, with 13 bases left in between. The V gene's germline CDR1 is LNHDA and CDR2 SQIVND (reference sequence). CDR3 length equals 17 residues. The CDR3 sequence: CASSIDRSGGSYNEQFF. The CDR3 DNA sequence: TGTGCCAGTAGTATAGATCGATCCGGGGGATCCTACAATGAGCAGTTCTTC.

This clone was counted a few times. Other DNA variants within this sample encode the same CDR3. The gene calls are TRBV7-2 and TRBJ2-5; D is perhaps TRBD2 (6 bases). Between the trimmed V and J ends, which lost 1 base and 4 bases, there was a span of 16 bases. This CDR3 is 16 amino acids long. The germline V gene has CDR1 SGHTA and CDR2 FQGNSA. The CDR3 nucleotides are TGTGCCAGCAGCTTAGGACCCAGGGAGGTTGGAGAGACCCAGTACTTC. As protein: CASSLGPREVGETQYF.

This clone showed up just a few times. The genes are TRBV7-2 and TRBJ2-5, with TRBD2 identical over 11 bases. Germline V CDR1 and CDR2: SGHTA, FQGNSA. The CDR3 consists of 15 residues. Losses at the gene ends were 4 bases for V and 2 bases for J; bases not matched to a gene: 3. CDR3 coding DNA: TGTGCCAGCAGCTCCTCTAGCGGGAGGCAAGAGACCCAGTACTTC. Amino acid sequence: CASSSSSGRQETQYF.